The next 31 T cell receptor beta chains were all read from a single sample in a study of CD4 T cells in relation to SARS-CoV-2 and coronaviruses. TCRdb's table, derived via immunoSEQ multiplex PCR, lists solely in-frame clones and lacks some. The sample contains tens of thousands of clones, 84% of which appear only once. Which antigens these TCRs recognize remains unknown. Input material: naive CD4+ T cells from PBMCs, cultured in vitro. As for subset: naive CD4+ T cells isolated by negative enrichment. These receptors were obtained from an adult with COVID-19.

The rearrangement uses TRBV13 and TRBJ2-1; 9 nucleotides match TRBD1. The germline gives CDR1 PRHDT, CDR2 FYEKMQ (reference sequence). With 3 bases clipped from V and 9 bases from J, the junction kept 9 bases outside the gene matches. The CDR3 has 15 amino acids. The CDR3 nucleotides read TGTGCCAGCAGCTTCGGACAGGGGAGAGCAGGTGAGCAGTTCTTC. Translated: CASSFGQGRAGEQFF.

This clone showed up just a few times. V usage is TRBV3-1 (or the pseudogene TRBV3-2) and J usage is TRBJ2-7; 9 positions match TRBD2. The CDR3 runs 18 residues. With 1 base clipped from V and 2 bases from J, the junction kept 12 bases outside the gene matches. Germline CDR1 is LGHDT and CDR2 is YNNKEL (reference sequence). The CDR3 DNA is TGTGCCAGCAGCCAAGTACAGGGCCTGGCGGGAGGGCCCTACGAGCAGTACTTC. Amino acids: CASSQVQGLAGGPYEQYF.

The rearrangement links TRBV6-5 to TRBJ2-7; 8 nucleotides agree with TRBD1. CDR3 length: 13 amino acids. Germline V gives CDR1 MNHEY, CDR2 SVGAGI. The V and J ends lost 7 bases and 4 bases, in that order; junction bases with no gene match: 6. CDR3 protein: CASNRDRRYEQYF. In DNA form, the CDR3 reads TGTGCCAGCAACCGGGACAGGAGGTACGAGCAGTACTTC.

The chain uses TRBV15 and TRBJ2-5, with unresolved D. The CDR3 consists of 13 residues. Trimming took off 3 bases at V and 2 bases at J, with 7 bases between the two ends. Per the germline V gene, CDR1 is LNHNV and CDR2 is YYDKDF (reference sequence). The CDR3: CATSSSRQETQYF. The DNA for the CDR3 is TGTGCCACCAGCAGTAGCAGACAAGAGACCCAGTACTTC.

V gene TRBV7-9 combines with J gene TRBJ2-5; 9 nucleotides agree with TRBD1. CDR3 size: 15 residues. V was clipped by 1 base and J by 4 bases; unmatched bases: 4. Per germline, CDR1 SEHNR and CDR2 FQNEAQ (reference sequence). This CDR3 reads CASSLEGQGAETQYF. The CDR3 nucleotides read TGTGCCAGCAGCTTAGAGGGACAGGGAGCAGAGACCCAGTACTTC.

The CDR3 region is CASSIQPDGNSNQPQHF. The CDR3 bases are TGTGCCAGCAGCATCCAACCGGACGGCAATAGCAATCAGCCCCAGCATTTT. The V gene is TRBV5-5, the J gene TRBJ1-5; D is undetermined. V shed 4 bases and J shed 0 bases, with 17 bases lying between them. The CDR3 has 17 amino acids. Germline V CDR1 and CDR2: SGHKS, YYEKEE (reference sequence).

This chain links TRBV28 with TRBJ1-2, with D maybe TRBD1 (6 bases). Germline loops: CDR1 MDHEN, CDR2 SYDVKM. CDR3 length equals 14 residues. V dropped 5 bases and J dropped 5 bases, with 15 bases sitting between them. CDR3 in DNA: TGTGCCAGCAGTCCCCCACCGGGGGCGTATGGCTACACCTTC. It codes for CASSPPPGAYGYTF.

The chain is built from TRBV10-3 and TRBJ1-2, with a possible D match to TRBD1 (6 bases). Germline CDR1 is ENHRY and CDR2 is SYGVKD. Trimming cost V 6 bases and J 4 bases, with 15 bases left between them. The CDR3 runs 14 residues. CDR3 amino acids: CAIRGGAGIYGYTF. The CDR3 region has the DNA TGTGCCATCAGGGGGGGGGCAGGGATCTATGGCTACACCTTC.

The J gene is TRBJ2-2, the V gene TRBV7-3; D uncertain. V was clipped by 6 bases and J by 6 bases, with 8 bases between them. Germline values: CDR1 SGHTA, CDR2 FQGTGA. This CDR3 is built from 12 residues. CDR3: CASSPQAGELFF. CDR3 bases: TGTGCCAGCAGTCCCCAAGCCGGGGAGCTGTTTTTT.

This sequence joins TRBV4-3 and TRBJ1-2; TRBD1 is a possible D gene (5 bases). The germline V and J ends were trimmed by 2 bases and 5 bases, with 21 bases remaining between them. The germline CDR1 and CDR2 sequences are LGHNA and YSLEER. The CDR3 spans 17 residues. In nucleotides, the CDR3 is TGCGCCAGCAGCCAAAACCACGGGACTCCCTTGGGGTATGGCTACACCTTC. It specifies CASSQNHGTPLGYGYTF.

The CDR3, as DNA: TGTGCCAGCAGTGAAGCGCTAGATACGCAGTATTTT. Its protein product is CASSEALDTQYF. The genes are TRBV6-1 and TRBJ2-3; no firm D call. Germline V lookup: CDR1 MNHNS, CDR2 SASEGT. Trimming stripped 0 bases from V and 5 bases from J, with 3 bases between. This CDR3 contains 12 residues.

The V gene is TRBV3-1 (or the pseudogene TRBV3-2), the J gene TRBJ1-3; D unresolved. Germline V gene lookup returns CDR1 LGHDT and CDR2 YNNKEL (reference sequence). V lost 5 bases and J lost 3, with 8 bases in between. The CDR3 is 13 amino acids. The CDR3 spells CASSVSFGNTIYF. The CDR3 DNA follows: TGTGCCAGCAGCGTTAGCTTTGGAAACACCATATATTTT.

This chain joins TRBV4-1 and TRBJ2-2, with D tentatively TRBD1 or TRBD2 (5 bases each). The V end was cut by 4 bases, the J end by 5 bases, with 14 bases between. CDR1 is MGHRA, CDR2 YSYEKL, per germline. This CDR3 is built from 15 residues. The CDR3 reads CASSRERGVTGELFF. The DNA of the CDR3 is TGCGCCAGCAGCCGAGAAAGGGGAGTGACCGGGGAGCTGTTTTTT.

V usage is TRBV25-1 and J usage is TRBJ2-2; no firm D call. CDR1 and CDR2 (germline): MGHDK, SYGVNS. The CDR3 has 16 residues. The germline V and J ends were trimmed by 1 base and 4 bases, with 13 bases remaining between them. The CDR3 spells CASSELGNGVTGELFF. The CDR3 nucleotides read TGTGCCAGCAGTGAATTGGGAAATGGGGTCACCGGGGAGCTGTTTTTT. Combining the CDR3 with reference TRBV25-1 and TRBJ2-2 gives the whole variable domain EADIYQTPRYLVIGTGKKITLECSQTMGHDKMYWYQQDPGMELHLIHYSYGVNSTEKGDLSSESTVSRIRTEHFPLTLESARPSHTSQYLCASSELGNGVTGELFFGEGSRLTVL.

V and J are TRBV3-1 (or the pseudogene TRBV3-2) and TRBJ2-1; D possibly corresponds to TRBD2 (6 bases). Germline V lookup: CDR1 LGHDT, CDR2 YNNKEL (reference sequence). Trimming stripped 2 bases from V and 6 bases from J, with 8 bases between. The CDR3 covers 13 residues. CDR3 loop: CASSQWDFNEQFF. The CDR3 DNA follows: TGTGCCAGCAGCCAATGGGACTTCAATGAGCAGTTCTTC.

The chain's CDR3 is CASSLAGLAGDEQYF. The CDR3 nucleotides are TGTGCCAGCAGTCTGGCGGGACTAGCGGGAGACGAGCAGTACTTC. The chain has TRBV7-6 and TRBJ2-7; 14 bases fit TRBD2. The V and J ends lost 6 bases and 5 bases, in that order; junction bases with no gene match: 6. The CDR3 has 15 residues. The germline V gene encodes CDR1 SGHVS and CDR2 FNYEAQ. Supplemented by reference TRBV7-6 and TRBJ2-7, the full variable domain reads GAGVSQSPRYKVTKRGQDVALRCDPISGHVSLYWYRQALGQGPEFLTYFNYEAQQDKSGLPNDRFSAERPEGSISTLTIQRTEQRDSAMYRCASSLAGLAGDEQYFGPGTRLTVT.

V is TRBV11-2 and J is TRBJ2-1; 9 bases align to TRBD1. After removal of 3 bases from V and 7 bases from J, the junction contained 4 bases not matched to a gene. The germline CDR1 and CDR2 sequences are SGHAT and FQNNGV. The CDR3 is made up of 14 amino acids. The CDR3 DNA follows: TGTGCCAGCAGCTTTTGGGACAGGGCTAATGAGCAGTTCTTC. Translating gives CASSFWDRANEQFF.

The chain uses TRBV9 and TRBJ2-3, with TRBD2 matching 7 bases. The CDR3 contains 20 residues. V was pared by 0 bases and J by 0 bases, with 16 bases of the junction left unmatched. Looked up from germline, CDR1 is SGDLS and CDR2 is YYNGEE. CDR3 DNA: TGTGCCAGCAGCGTAGCGATATACACCGAAGGCGGGAGTAGCACAGATACGCAGTATTTT. It translates to CASSVAIYTEGGSSTDTQYF.

The chain has TRBV2 and TRBJ1-2; D unresolved. CDR1 and CDR2 (germline): SNHLY, FYNNEI. The CDR3 length is 11 residues. V shed 7 bases and J shed 3 bases, with 6 bases lying between them. The CDR3 region is CASTPDYGYTF. The CDR3 nucleotides read TGTGCCAGCACCCCGGACTATGGCTACACCTTC.

The chain couples TRBV28 to TRBJ2-3; TRBD2 matches at 7 bases. V gave up 7 bases and J gave up 4 bases; unmatched junction bases: 5. CDR3 length equals 13 residues. Germline V CDR1 and CDR2: MDHEN, SYDVKM. The CDR3 here is CASTQRGPDTQYF. The CDR3 DNA reads as TGTGCCAGCACCCAGCGGGGCCCAGATACGCAGTATTTT.

The rearrangement joins TRBV4-1 to TRBJ2-1; 10 nucleotides agree with TRBD1. Germline V gene lookup returns CDR1 MGHRA and CDR2 YSYEKL. J was trimmed by 5 bases and V by 4 bases; bases with no gene match: 11. The CDR3 is 17 amino acids. The chain's CDR3 is CASSPRVPGQGNNEQFF. The CDR3 DNA sequence: TGCGCCAGCAGCCCCAGAGTCCCGGGACAGGGGAACAATGAGCAGTTCTTC.

This clone occurred once. The chain joins TRBV27 to TRBJ1-5; 7 bases agree with TRBD1. The germline V gene encodes CDR1 MNHEY and CDR2 SMNVEV (reference sequence). Unmatched junction bases numbered 1, after V lost 5 bases and J lost 6 bases. The CDR3 totals 12 residues. CDR3 sequence: CASSTGAQPQHF. The CDR3 bases are TGTGCCAGCAGTACAGGGGCTCAGCCCCAGCATTTT.

V is TRBV18 and J is TRBJ2-5; D is unresolved. V was trimmed by 3 bases and J by 1 base, leaving 12 bases between them. This CDR3 has 15 amino acids. Germline V gives CDR1 KGHSH, CDR2 LQKENI. The CDR3, as DNA: TGTGCCAGCTCACCGAGTGGGTCGATCCAAGAGACCCAGTACTTC. Amino acid sequence: CASSPSGSIQETQYF.

The CDR3 here is CASSSTAGVEQFF. The CDR3 region has the DNA TGTGCCAGCAGCAGCACAGCGGGGGTCGAGCAGTTCTTC. The rearrangement uses TRBV2 and TRBJ2-1, with TRBD2 matching over 8 bases. Germline loops: CDR1 SNHLY, CDR2 FYNNEI. V lost 6 bases to trimming and J lost 10 bases; unmatched junction nucleotides: 8. The CDR3 spans 13 residues.

The chain employs TRBV28 and TRBJ2-2; unclear D gene. Germline V lookup: CDR1 MDHEN, CDR2 SYDVKM. V was cut by 6 bases and J by 8 bases, with 4 bases left in between. The CDR3 consists of 10 residues. The CDR3 nucleotides read TGTGCCAGCAGGAAGGGGGAGCTGTTTTTT. Translation gives CASRKGELFF.

The chain links TRBV29-1 to TRBJ1-1; D call uncertain. The CDR3 is 13 residues long. Trimming left V 2 bases short and J 4 bases short, with 11 bases between. Germline V gives CDR1 SQVTM, CDR2 ANQGSEA. CDR3 amino acids: CSVELGIGTEAFF. The CDR3 DNA sequence: TGCAGCGTTGAACTCGGTATCGGCACTGAAGCTTTCTTT.

This clone has a handful of counts. V gene TRBV7-9 combines with J gene TRBJ2-7, with 11 bases lining up with TRBD2. Germline loops: CDR1 SEHNR, CDR2 FQNEAQ (reference sequence). CDR3 length: 19 residues. After removal of 2 bases from V and 2 bases from J, the junction contained 14 bases not matched to a gene. DNA of the CDR3: TGTGCCAGCAGCTTATCGGACGGTCTAGCGGGAGGCCTAGCCTACGAGCAGTACTTC. This gives the protein CASSLSDGLAGGLAYEQYF.

This chain uses TRBV11-2 with TRBJ1-3, with D possibly matching TRBD1 (5 bases). Germline loops: CDR1 SGHAT, CDR2 FQNNGV. CDR3 length: 12 amino acids. V lost 5 bases and J 8 bases, leaving 10 bases between the germline ends. CDR3 in DNA: TGTGCCAGCAGCCCCACGGGGGACACCATATATTTT. It translates to CASSPTGDTIYF.

This sequence joins TRBV24-1 and TRBJ2-3, with D perhaps TRBD1 or TRBD2 (5 bases each). V was cut by 11 bases and J by 0 bases, with 8 bases left in between. CDR1 is KGHDR and CDR2 is SFDVKD in the germline V gene. This CDR3 comprises 12 residues. The CDR3 loop reads CASRGSTDTQYF. The CDR3 DNA is TGTGCCAGCCGGGGCAGCACAGATACGCAGTATTTT.

The V call is TRBV5-6, the J call TRBJ1-2; D unresolved. The CDR3 covers 17 residues. The V gene's germline CDR1 is SGHDT and CDR2 YYEEEE. The V end lost 4 bases, the J end lost 2 bases, and 21 bases lay between the germline ends. The CDR3 here is CASSPRRPTQLNYGYTF. CDR3 DNA sequence: TGTGCCAGCAGCCCCAGGCGTCCGACACAGCTGAACTATGGCTACACCTTC.

The chain couples TRBV25-1 to TRBJ1-3, with 7 bases that match TRBD1. Germline V CDR1 and CDR2: MGHDK, SYGVNS. CDR3 length: 17 residues. The J segment lost 0 bases and the V segment lost 1 base, leaving 6 bases of the junction unmatched. The CDR3: CASSELGQPYSGNTIYF. CDR3 bases: TGTGCCAGCAGTGAATTGGGACAGCCTTACTCTGGAAACACCATATATTTT.